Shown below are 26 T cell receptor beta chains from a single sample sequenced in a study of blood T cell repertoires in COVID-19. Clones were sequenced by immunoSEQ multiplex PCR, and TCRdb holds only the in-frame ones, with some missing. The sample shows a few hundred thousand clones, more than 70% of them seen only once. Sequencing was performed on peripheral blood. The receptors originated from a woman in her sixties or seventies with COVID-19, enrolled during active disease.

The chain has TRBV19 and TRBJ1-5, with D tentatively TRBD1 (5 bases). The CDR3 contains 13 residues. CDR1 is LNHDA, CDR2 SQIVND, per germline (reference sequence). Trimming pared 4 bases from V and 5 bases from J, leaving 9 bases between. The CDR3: CASSREGDQPQHF. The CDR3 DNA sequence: TGTGCCAGTAGTAGGGAAGGGGATCAGCCCCAGCATTTT.

In DNA, the CDR3 is TGCGCCAGCAGCTCCGGGACAGGGGGCAGGAACGAGCAGTACTTC. It yields the protein CASSSGTGGRNEQYF. The rearrangement joins TRBV5-1 to TRBJ2-7; TRBD1 matches 12 bases. Trimming removed 3 bases from V and 5 bases from J; junction bases left unmatched: 6. This CDR3 comprises 15 residues. CDR1 is SGHRS and CDR2 is YFSETQ in the germline V gene.

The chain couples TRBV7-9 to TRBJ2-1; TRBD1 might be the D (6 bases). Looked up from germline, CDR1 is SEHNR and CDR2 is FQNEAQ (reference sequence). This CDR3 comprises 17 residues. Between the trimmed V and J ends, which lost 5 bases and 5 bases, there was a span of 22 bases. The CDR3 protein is CASSLTYVTGYDNEQFF. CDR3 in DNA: TGTGCCAGCAGCCTCACCTATGTTACAGGGTATGACAATGAGCAGTTCTTC.

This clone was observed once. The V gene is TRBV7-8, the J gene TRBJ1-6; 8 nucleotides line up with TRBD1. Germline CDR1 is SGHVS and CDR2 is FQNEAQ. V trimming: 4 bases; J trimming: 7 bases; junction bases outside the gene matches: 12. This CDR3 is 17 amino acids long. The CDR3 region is CASSSLVGQGNNSPLHF. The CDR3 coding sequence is TGTGCCAGCAGCTCATTAGTCGGACAGGGTAACAATTCACCCCTCCACTTT.

The CDR3 region is CASSLRTEGGYTF. CDR3 bases: TGTGCCAGCAGTCTTCGAACAGAGGGAGGCTACACCTTC. V is TRBV2 and J is TRBJ1-2, with no clear D. The CDR3 consists of 13 residues. V gave up 5 bases and J gave up 8 bases, with 15 bases separating them. In germline, CDR1 is SNHLY, CDR2 FYNNEI.

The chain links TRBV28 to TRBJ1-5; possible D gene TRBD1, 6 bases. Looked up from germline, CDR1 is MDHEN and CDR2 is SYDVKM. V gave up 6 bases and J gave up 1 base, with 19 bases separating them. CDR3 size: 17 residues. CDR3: CASRLKVGTLSNQPQHF. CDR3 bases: TGTGCCAGCAGACTAAAGGTCGGGACATTAAGCAATCAGCCCCAGCATTTT.

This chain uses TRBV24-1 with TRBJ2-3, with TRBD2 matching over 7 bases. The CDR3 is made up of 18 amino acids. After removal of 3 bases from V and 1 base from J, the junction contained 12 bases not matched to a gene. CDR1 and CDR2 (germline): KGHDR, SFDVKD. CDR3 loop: CATSDPAREGRGTDTQYF. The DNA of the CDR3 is TGTGCCACCAGTGATCCCGCGAGGGAGGGGAGAGGCACAGATACGCAGTATTTT.

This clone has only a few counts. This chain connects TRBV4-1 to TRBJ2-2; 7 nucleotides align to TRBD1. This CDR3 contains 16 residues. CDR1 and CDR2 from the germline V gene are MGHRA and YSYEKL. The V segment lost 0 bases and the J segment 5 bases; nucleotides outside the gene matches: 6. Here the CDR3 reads CASSQEVTGATGELFF. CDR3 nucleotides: TGCGCCAGCAGCCAAGAGGTCACAGGGGCGACCGGGGAGCTGTTTTTT.

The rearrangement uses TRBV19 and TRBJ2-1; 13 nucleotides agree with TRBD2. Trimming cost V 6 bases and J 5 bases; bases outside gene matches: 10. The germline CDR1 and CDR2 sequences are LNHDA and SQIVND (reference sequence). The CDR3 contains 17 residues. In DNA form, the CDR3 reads TGTGCCAGTAGCCTATATACTAGCGGGGGGGCGAACAATGAGCAGTTCTTC. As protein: CASSLYTSGGANNEQFF.

CDR3 sequence: CASTYGGGDEQFF. The CDR3 DNA sequence: TGTGCCAGCACCTATGGGGGAGGAGATGAGCAGTTCTTC. This chain connects TRBV2 to TRBJ2-1, with D perhaps TRBD2 (6 bases). CDR3 size: 13 residues. Deletions cut 7 bases from V and 8 bases from J, with 15 bases between. In germline, CDR1 is SNHLY, CDR2 FYNNEI.

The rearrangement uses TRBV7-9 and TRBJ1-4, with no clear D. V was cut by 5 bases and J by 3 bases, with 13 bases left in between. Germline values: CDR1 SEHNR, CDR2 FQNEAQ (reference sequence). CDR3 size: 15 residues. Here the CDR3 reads CASSRSGRANEKLFF. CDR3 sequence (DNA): TGTGCCAGCAGCCGTTCAGGCCGAGCTAATGAAAAACTGTTTTTT.

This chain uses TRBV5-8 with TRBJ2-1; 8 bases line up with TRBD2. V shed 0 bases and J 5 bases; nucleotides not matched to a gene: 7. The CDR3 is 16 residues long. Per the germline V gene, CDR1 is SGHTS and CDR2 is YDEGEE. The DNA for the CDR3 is TGTGCCAGCAGCTTGGTGAGAGCGGGGGCTAACAATGAGCAGTTCTTC. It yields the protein CASSLVRAGANNEQFF.

This CDR3 is CASSPHTVTGEQYF. The CDR3 bases are TGTGCCAGCAGTCCTCACACGGTCACGGGTGAGCAGTACTTC. The rearrangement links TRBV28 to TRBJ2-7; D remains ambiguous. This CDR3 has 14 amino acids. Trimming took 5 bases from V and 7 from J, leaving 18 bases between them. From germline, CDR1 is MDHEN and CDR2 SYDVKM.

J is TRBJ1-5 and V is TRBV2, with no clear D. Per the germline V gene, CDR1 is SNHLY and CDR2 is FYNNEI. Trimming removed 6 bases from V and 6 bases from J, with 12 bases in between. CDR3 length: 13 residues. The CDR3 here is CASSKEGVQPQHF. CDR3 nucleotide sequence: TGTGCCAGCAGCAAAGAGGGAGTTCAGCCCCAGCATTTT.

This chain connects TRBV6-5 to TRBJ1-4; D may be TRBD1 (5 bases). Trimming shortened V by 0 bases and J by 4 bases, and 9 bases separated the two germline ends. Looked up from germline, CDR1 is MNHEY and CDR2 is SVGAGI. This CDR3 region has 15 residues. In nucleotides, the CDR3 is TGTGCCAGCAGTTACTCGAACAGGATTAATGAAAAACTGTTTTTT. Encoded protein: CASSYSNRINEKLFF.

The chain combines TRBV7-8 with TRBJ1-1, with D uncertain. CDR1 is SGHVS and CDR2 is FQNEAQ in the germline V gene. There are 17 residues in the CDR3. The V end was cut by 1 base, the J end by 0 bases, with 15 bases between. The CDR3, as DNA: TGTGCCAGCAGCTTAGAAGGATTGGGCGCATTGAACACTGAAGCTTTCTTT. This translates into CASSLEGLGALNTEAFF.

The CDR3 sequence: CATWGRVYGYTF. DNA of the CDR3: TGTGCCACTTGGGGGCGCGTCTATGGCTACACCTTC. This chain links TRBV6-5 with TRBJ1-2, with a tentative D call TRBD1 (6 bases). The V end was cut by 10 bases, the J end by 4 bases, with 13 bases between. This CDR3 is built from 12 residues. Germline V gives CDR1 MNHEY, CDR2 SVGAGI.

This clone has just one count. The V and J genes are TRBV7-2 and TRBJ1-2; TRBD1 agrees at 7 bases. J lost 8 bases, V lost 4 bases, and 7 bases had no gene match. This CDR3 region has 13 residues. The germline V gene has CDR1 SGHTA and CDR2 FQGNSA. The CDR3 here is CASSSDRVLGYTF. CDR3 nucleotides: TGTGCCAGCAGCTCAGACAGGGTCCTAGGCTACACCTTC. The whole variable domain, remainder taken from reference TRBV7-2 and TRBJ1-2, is GAGVSQSPSNKVTEKGKDVELRCDPISGHTALYWYRQSLGQGLEFLIYFQGNSAPDKSGLPSDRFSAERTGGSVSTLTIQRTQQEDSAVYLCASSSDRVLGYTFGSGTRLTVV.

CDR3 bases: TGTGCCAGCAGATCCAATGAAAGGAGGAATTCACCCCTCCACTTT. As protein: CASRSNERRNSPLHF. V usage is TRBV6-5 and J usage is TRBJ1-6; D is ambiguous. The V gene lost 6 bases and the J gene lost 7 bases, with 16 bases spanning the gap. The CDR3 runs 15 residues. Germline V gives CDR1 MNHEY, CDR2 SVGAGI.

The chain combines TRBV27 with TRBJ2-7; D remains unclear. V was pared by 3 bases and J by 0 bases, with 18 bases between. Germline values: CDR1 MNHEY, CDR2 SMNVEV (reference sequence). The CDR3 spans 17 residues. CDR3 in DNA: TGTGCCAGCAGTTTTCACAGTCTTTCCTCCAGCTCCTACGAGCAGTACTTC. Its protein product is CASSFHSLSSSSYEQYF.

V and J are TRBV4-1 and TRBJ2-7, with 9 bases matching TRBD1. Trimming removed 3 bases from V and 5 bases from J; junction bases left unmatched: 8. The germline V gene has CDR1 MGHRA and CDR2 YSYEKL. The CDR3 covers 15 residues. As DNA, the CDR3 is TGCGCCAGCAGCCAGGTCGGGACAGGGTCCCACGAGCAGTACTTC. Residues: CASSQVGTGSHEQYF.

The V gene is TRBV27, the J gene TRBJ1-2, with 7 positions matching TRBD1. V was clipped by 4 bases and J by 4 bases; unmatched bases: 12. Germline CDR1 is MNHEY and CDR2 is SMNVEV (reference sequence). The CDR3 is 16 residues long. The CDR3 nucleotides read TGTGCCAGCAGTTCCGACCTGAGCAGGGGGACCTATGGCTACACCTTC. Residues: CASSSDLSRGTYGYTF.

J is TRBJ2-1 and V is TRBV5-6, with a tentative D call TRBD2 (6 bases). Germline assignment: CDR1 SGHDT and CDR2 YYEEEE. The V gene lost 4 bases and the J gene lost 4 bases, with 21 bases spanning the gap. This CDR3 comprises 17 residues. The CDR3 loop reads CASSPAVFVGGYNEQFF. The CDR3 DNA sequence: TGTGCCAGCAGCCCTGCAGTATTCGTGGGGGGATACAATGAGCAGTTCTTC.

The CDR3 sequence is CASSSGLRYEQYF. For the CDR3, the DNA is TGTGCCAGCAGTTCCGGTCTCAGGTACGAGCAGTACTTC. This chain connects TRBV6-6 to TRBJ2-7; D not resolved. V was trimmed by 4 bases and J by 4 bases, leaving 11 bases between them. CDR1 and CDR2 (germline): MNHNY, SVGAGI (reference sequence). This CDR3 is built from 13 residues.

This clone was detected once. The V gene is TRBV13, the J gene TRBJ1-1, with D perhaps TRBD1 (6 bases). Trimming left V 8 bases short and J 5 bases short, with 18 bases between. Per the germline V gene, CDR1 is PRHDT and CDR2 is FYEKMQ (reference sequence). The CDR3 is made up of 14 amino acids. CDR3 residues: CASGLGGRETEAFF. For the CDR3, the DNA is TGTGCCAGCGGATTGGGGGGGCGAGAAACTGAAGCTTTCTTT.

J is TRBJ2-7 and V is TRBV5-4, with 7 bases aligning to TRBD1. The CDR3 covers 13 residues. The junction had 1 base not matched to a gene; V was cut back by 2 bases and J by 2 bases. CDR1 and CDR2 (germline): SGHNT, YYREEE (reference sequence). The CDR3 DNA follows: TGTGCCAGCAGCTTAACAGGGGCCTACGAGCAGTACTTC. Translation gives CASSLTGAYEQYF.